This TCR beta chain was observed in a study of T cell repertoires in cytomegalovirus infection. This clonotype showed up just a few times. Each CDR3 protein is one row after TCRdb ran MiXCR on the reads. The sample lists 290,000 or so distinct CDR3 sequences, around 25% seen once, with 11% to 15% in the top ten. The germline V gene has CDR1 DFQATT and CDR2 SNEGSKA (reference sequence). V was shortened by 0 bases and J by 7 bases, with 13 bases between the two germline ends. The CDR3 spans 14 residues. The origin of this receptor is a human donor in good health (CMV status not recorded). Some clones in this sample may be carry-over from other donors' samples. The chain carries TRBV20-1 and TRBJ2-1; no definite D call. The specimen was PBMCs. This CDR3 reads CSARDRKDWNEQFF. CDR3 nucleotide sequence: TGCAGTGCTAGAGATCGAAAGGATTGGAATGAGCAGTTCTTC.